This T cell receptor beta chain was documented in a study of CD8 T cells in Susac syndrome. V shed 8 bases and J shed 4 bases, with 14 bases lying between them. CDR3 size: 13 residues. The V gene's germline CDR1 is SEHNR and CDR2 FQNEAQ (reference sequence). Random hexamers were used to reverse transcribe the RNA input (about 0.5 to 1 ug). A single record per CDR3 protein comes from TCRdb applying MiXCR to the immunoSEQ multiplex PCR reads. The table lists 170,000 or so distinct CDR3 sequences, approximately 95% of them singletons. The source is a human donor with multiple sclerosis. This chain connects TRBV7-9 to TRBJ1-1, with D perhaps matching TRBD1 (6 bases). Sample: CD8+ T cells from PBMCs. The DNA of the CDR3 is TGTGCCAGCTACGCTATCAGGGGCACTGAAGCTTTCTTT. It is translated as CASYAIRGTEAFF.